This TCR beta chain was identified during a study of radiation and T cells in renal cell carcinoma. As to time point: baseline pretreatment blood. Treatment denoted: 15 Gy SBRT to primary tumor, nephrectomy 4 weeks later. The CDR3 spans 15 residues. In germline, CDR1 is GTSNPN, CDR2 SVGIG (reference sequence). V gave up 3 bases and J gave up 2 bases, with 14 bases separating them. Generated by immunoSEQ multiplex PCR, the TCRdb table keeps only in-frame clones and is missing some. The sample lists 150,000 or so clones; 88% were seen once. Sequenced material: blood, taken from a patient whose treatment included radiotherapy and nephrectomy. The clonotype was recovered from a woman in her seventies with renal cell carcinoma. The chain has TRBV30 and TRBJ2-1, with D perhaps TRBD1 (6 bases). Here the CDR3 DNA reads TGTGCCTGGAGCCCCTCAGAGGGGGCCTACAATGAGCAGTTCTTC. The encoded protein is CAWSPSEGAYNEQFF. The full variable domain, rest sourced from reference TRBV30 and TRBJ2-1, is SQTIHQWPATLVQPVGSPLSLECTVEGTSNPNLYWYRQAAGRGLQLLFYSVGIGQISSEVPQNLSASRPQDRQFILSSKKLLLSDSGFYLCAWSPSEGAYNEQFFGPGTRLTVL.